This entry describes one TCR beta chain. Its cognate antigen is unknown. The data were taken from a study of cytomegalovirus exposure and HLA in healthy donors. About the study: From donors who were HLA-typed, an early data release held around 85 million unique TCRs.

This PCR relied on a set of 60 Vbeta primers and 13 Jbeta primers. Here immunoSEQ multiplex PCR was the method, and the copy in TCRdb shows in-frame clones only, minus some. The sample includes roughly 100,000 clones, about 75% of them seen just once. Study observations and caveats: Per a later analysis, 18,000 or so TCR beta sequences showed association with HLA alleles at 0.05 false discovery rate. According to the study, 160 or so TCR beta chains were cytomegalovirus-associated.

V lost 4 bases and J 4 bases, leaving 9 bases between the germline ends. The CDR3 contains 13 residues. Germline CDR1 is MGHDK and CDR2 is SYGVNS. The source is a man aged 40-55 years in good health and CMV-seronegative. The chain has TRBV25-1 and TRBJ2-3, with a tentative D call TRBD1 (6 bases). The material sequenced was PBMCs. CDR3 nucleotides: TGTGCCAGCAGTGGTCAGGGGTCAGATACGCAGTATTTT. Translation: CASSGQGSDTQYF.